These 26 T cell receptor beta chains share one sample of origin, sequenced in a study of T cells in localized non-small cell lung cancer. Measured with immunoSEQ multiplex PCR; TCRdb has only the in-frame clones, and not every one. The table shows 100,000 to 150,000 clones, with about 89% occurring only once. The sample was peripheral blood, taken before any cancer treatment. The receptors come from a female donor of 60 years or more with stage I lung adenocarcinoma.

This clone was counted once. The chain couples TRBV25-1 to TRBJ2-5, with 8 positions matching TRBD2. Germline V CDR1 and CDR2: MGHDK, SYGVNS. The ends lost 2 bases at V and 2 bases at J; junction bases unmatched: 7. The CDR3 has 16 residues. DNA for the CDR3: TGTGCCAGCAGTGAACCGGGTAGCGGGATACAAGAGACCCAGTACTTC. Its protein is CASSEPGSGIQETQYF.

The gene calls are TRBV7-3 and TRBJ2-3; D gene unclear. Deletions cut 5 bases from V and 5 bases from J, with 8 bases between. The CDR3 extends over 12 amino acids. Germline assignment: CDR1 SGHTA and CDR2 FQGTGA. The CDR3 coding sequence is TGTGCCAGCAGCCAAGTAGGAGATACGCAGTATTTT. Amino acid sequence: CASSQVGDTQYF.

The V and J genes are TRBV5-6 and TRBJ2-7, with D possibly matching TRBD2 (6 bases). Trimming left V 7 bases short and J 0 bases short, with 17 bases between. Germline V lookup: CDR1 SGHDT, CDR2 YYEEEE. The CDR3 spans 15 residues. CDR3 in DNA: TGTGCCAGCCGTACTGGGGCTAGCGACTCCTACGAGCAGTACTTC. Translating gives CASRTGASDSYEQYF.

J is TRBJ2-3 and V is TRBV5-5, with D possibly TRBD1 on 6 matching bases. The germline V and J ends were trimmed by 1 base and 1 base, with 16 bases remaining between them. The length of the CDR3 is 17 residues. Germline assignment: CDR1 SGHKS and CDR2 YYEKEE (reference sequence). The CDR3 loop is CASSLSSLGARTDTQYF. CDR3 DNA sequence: TGTGCCAGCAGCTTGTCATCTCTGGGGGCACGCACAGATACGCAGTATTTT.

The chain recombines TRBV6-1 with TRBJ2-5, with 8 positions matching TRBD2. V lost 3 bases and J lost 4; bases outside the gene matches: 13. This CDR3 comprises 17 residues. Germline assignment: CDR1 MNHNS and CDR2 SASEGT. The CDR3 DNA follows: TGTGCCAGCAGTGATACCCTGACTGGCGGGAGGTTAGAGACCCAGTACTTC. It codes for CASSDTLTGGRLETQYF.

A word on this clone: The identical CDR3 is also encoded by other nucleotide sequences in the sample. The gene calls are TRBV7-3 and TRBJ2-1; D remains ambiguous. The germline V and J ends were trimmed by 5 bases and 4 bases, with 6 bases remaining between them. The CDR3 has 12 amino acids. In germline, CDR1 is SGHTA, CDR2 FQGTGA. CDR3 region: CASSLGYNEQFF. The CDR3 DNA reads TGTGCCAGCAGCCTAGGTTACAATGAGCAGTTCTTC.

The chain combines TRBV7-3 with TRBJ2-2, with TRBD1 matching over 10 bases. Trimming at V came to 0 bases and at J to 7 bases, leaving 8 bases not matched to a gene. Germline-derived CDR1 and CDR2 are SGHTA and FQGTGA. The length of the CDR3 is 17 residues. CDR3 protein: CASSLTADRGLFGELFF. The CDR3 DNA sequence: TGTGCCAGCAGCTTAACCGCGGACAGGGGGTTGTTCGGGGAGCTGTTTTTT.

DNA of the CDR3: TGTGCCAGCAGTTTCTCACCCTCTGGGGCCAACGTCCTGACTTTC. It encodes CASSFSPSGANVLTF. The chain combines TRBV28 with TRBJ2-6, with D uncertain. The V end lost 3 bases, the J end lost 0 bases, and 6 bases lay between the germline ends. Germline lookup yields CDR1 MDHEN and CDR2 SYDVKM. This CDR3 has 15 residues.

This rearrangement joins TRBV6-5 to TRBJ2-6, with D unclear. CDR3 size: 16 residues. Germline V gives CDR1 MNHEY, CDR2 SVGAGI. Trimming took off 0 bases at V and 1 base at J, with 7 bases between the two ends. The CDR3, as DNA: TGTGCCAGCAGTTACTCGCTTAGTTCTGGGGCCAACGTCCTGACTTTC. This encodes CASSYSLSSGANVLTF.

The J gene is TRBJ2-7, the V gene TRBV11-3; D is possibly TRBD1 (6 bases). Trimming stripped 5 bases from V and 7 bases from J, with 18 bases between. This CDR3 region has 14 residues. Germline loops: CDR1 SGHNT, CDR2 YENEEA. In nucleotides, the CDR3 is TGTGCCAGCAGCCCCCGGGACAAGGTAGGGGAGCAGTACTTC. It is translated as CASSPRDKVGEQYF.

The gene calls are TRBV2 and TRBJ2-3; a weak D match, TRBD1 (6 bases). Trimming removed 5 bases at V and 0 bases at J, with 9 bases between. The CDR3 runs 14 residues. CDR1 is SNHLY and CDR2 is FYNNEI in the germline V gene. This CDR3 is CASSKDRSTDTQYF. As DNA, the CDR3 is TGTGCCAGCAGTAAAGACAGGAGCACAGATACGCAGTATTTT.

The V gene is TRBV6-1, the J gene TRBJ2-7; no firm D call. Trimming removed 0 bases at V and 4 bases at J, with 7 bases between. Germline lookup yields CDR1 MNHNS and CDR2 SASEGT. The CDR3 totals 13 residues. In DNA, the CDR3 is TGTGCCAGCAGTGAAGCTTTGGGATACGAGCAGTACTTC. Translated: CASSEALGYEQYF.

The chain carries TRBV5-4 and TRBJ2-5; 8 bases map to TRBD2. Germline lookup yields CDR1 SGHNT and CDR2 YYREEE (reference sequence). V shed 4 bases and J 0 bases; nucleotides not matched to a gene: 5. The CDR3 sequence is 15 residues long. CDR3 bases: TGTGCCAGCAGCCTCGGGACTAGGGACCAAGAGACCCAGTACTTC. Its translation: CASSLGTRDQETQYF.

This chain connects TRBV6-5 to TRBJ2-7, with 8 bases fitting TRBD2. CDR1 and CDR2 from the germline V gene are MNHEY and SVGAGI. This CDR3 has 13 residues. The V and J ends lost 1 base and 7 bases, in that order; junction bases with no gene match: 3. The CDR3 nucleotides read TGTGCCAGCAGTTACTTTAGACTAGCGGAGCAGTACTTC. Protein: CASSYFRLAEQYF.

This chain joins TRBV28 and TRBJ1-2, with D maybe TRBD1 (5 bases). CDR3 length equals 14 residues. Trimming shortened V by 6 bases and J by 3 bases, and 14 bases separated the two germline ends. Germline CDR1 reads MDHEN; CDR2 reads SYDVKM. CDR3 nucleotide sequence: TGTGCCAGCAGCCTAGCAGGGAAAGACTATGGCTACACCTTC. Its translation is CASSLAGKDYGYTF.

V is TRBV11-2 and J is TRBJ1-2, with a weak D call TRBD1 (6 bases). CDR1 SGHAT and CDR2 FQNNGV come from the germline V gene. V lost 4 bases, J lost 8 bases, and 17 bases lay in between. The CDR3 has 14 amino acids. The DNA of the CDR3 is TGTGCCAGCAGCTCCTTCGACAGGTCCTTAGGCTACACCTTC. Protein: CASSSFDRSLGYTF.

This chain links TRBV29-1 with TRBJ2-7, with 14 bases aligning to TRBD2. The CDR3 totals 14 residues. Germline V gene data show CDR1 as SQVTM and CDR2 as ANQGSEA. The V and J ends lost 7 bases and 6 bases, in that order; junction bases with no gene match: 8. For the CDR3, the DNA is TGCAGCGCCTGGGGACTAGCGGGAGAGGGCGAGCAGTACTTC. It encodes CSAWGLAGEGEQYF.

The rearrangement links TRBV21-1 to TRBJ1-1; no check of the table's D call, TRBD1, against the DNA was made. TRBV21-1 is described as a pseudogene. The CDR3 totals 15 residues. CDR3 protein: CASSKGGQGGTEAFF. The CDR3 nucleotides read TGTGCCAGCAGCAAAGGGGGACAGGGGGGCACTGAAGCTTTCTTT.

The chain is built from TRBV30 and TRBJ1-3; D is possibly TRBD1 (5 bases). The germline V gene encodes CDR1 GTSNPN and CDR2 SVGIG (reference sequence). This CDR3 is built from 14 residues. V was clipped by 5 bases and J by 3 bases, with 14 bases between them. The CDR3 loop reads CAWGPGRGGNTIYF. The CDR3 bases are TGTGCCTGGGGGCCGGGGCGCGGTGGAAACACCATATATTTT.

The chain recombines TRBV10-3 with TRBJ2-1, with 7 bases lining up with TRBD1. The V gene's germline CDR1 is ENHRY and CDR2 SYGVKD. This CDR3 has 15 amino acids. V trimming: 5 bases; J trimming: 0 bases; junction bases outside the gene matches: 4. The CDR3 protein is CAISTGQPSYNEQFF. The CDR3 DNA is TGTGCCATCAGTACGGGACAGCCCTCCTACAATGAGCAGTTCTTC.

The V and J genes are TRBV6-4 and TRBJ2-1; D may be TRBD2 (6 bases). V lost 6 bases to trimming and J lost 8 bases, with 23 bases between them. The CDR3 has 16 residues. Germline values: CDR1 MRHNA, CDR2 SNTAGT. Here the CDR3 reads CASSEGLASALHEQFF. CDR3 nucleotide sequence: TGTGCCAGCAGCGAAGGGTTGGCTAGCGCACTTCATGAGCAGTTCTTC.

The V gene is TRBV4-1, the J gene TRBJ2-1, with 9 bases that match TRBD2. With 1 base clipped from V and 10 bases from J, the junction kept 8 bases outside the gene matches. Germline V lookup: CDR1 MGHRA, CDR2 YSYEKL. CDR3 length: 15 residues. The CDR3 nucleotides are TGCGCCAGCAGCCAAGTCCCGGGTCTAGCGGGAGAGCAGTTCTTC. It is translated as CASSQVPGLAGEQFF.

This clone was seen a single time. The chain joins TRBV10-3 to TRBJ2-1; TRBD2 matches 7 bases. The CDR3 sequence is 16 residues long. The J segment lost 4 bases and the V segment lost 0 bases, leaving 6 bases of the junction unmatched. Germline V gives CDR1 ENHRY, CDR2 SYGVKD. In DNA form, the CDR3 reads TGTGCCATCAGTGAGTCTGAGGGAGGGGAATACAATGAGCAGTTCTTC. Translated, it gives CAISESEGGEYNEQFF.

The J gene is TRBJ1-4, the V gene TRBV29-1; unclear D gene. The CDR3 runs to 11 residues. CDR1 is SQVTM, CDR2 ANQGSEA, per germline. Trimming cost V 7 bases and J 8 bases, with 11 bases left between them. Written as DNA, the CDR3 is TGCAGCGCCCGATTAGGGGAAAAACTGTTTTTT. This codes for CSARLGEKLFF.

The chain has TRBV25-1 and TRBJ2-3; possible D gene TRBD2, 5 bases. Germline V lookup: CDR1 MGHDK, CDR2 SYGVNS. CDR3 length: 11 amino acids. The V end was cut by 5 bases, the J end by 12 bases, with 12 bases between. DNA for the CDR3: TGTGCCAGCAGTTTACGGGAAACTCAGTATTTT. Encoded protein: CASSLRETQYF.

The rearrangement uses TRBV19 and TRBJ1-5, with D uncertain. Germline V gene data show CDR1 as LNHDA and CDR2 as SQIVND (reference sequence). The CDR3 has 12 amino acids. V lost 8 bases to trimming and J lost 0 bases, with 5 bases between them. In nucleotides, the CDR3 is TGTGCCAGTTCGAATAGCAATCAGCCCCAGCATTTT. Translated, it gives CASSNSNQPQHF. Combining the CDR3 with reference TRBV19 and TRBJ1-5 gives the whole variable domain DGGITQSPKYLFRKEGQNVTLSCEQNLNHDAMYWYRQDPGQGLRLIYYSQIVNDFQKGDIAEGYSVSREKKESFPLTVTSAQKNPTAFYLCASSNSNQPQHFGDGTRLSIL.